This T cell receptor (beta chain) came from a study of blood T cell repertoires in COVID-19. Profiling relied on immunoSEQ multiplex PCR, and the TCRdb table lists in-frame clones only, not all of them. Among approximately 59,000 clones listed, around 90% were seen once. The receptor comes from a human donor in a cohort sampled during active COVID-19. Sequencing was done on a sample of peripheral blood.

The CDR3 coding sequence is TGTGCCAGAAGCGCCGCCGGAGGGGGCAGATGTAACGAGCAGTACTTC. This sequence encodes CARSAAGGGRCNEQYF. The chain recombines TRBV7-5 with TRBJ2-7; TRBD1, as called in the table, went unchecked against the DNA. TRBV7-5 is noted as a pseudogene. The CDR3 extends over 16 amino acids.